The 13 T cell receptor beta chains below come from one sample, sequenced in a study of identical twins. TCRdb reprocessed the 5' RACE reads with MiXCR, giving one entry per CDR3 protein. The sample shows hundreds of thousands of distinct CDR3 sequences, roughly 10% of them seen only once. This same sample was also part of a study on yellow fever vaccine responses in identical twins.

The material sequenced was CD8+ T cells sorted from blood. Every receptor here comes from a woman between 18 and 29 years old in good health.

This clonotype was detected only a few times. V is TRBV6-2 or TRBV6-3 and J is TRBJ2-5; D possibly corresponds to TRBD2 (6 bases). The CDR3 loop spans 14 amino acids. Germline CDR1 and CDR2: MNHEY and SVGEGT. Trimming stripped 6 bases from V and 1 base from J, with 12 bases between. CDR3 bases: TGTGCCAGCAGCAACCGGGGGATCCAAGAGACCCAGTACTTC. It specifies CASSNRGIQETQYF.

The V gene is TRBV6-1, the J gene TRBJ2-2; TRBD1 aligns across 7 bases. Germline-derived CDR1 and CDR2 are MNHNS and SASEGT. V dropped 2 bases and J dropped 4; count of bases not matched to a gene: 7. The CDR3 is 16 residues long. CDR3 coding DNA: TGTGCCAGCAGTGAAACTGTCGCAGGGGGCACCGGGGAGCTGTTTTTT. Amino acids: CASSETVAGGTGELFF.

This clonotype appeared many times. The gene calls are TRBV9 and TRBJ2-2; D might be TRBD1 (5 bases). The V gene lost 1 base and the J gene lost 3 bases, with 13 bases spanning the gap. Germline lookup yields CDR1 SGDLS and CDR2 YYNGEE. This CDR3 is 16 amino acids long. The CDR3 protein is CASSVLEGVDTGELFF. The CDR3 DNA follows: TGTGCCAGCAGCGTACTAGAAGGGGTCGACACCGGGGAGCTGTTTTTT.

This clonotype was seen at least ten times. The gene calls are TRBV29-1 and TRBJ1-1; D not resolved. Per germline, CDR1 SQVTM and CDR2 ANQGSEA. The CDR3 contains 13 residues. Trimming removed 3 bases at V and 1 base at J, with 9 bases between. CDR3 loop: CSVDRRENTEAFF. CDR3 in DNA: TGCAGCGTTGATCGCAGAGAGAACACTGAAGCTTTCTTT.

This chain uses TRBV6-1 with TRBJ1-2; unclear D gene. In germline, CDR1 is MNHNS, CDR2 SASEGT. This CDR3 spans 13 amino acids. Trimming took 7 bases from V and 5 from J, leaving 14 bases between them. The CDR3 nucleotides are TGTGCCAGCATCGAGGGAATTGGGTATGGCTACACCTTC. Its translation is CASIEGIGYGYTF.

Ten or more counts support this clonotype. This chain links TRBV20-1 with TRBJ2-5; either TRBD1 or TRBD2 may fit D (5 bases each). The CDR3 is 14 residues long. The germline V and J ends were trimmed by 1 base and 4 bases, with 13 bases remaining between them. CDR1 is DFQATT, CDR2 SNEGSKA, per germline (reference sequence). Here the CDR3 reads CSARGRDALETQYF. The CDR3, as DNA: TGCAGTGCTAGAGGCCGGGACGCCTTAGAGACCCAGTACTTC.

This clonotype came up a few times. The chain recombines TRBV5-6 with TRBJ2-2; TRBD2 is a possible D gene (6 bases). In germline, CDR1 is SGHDT, CDR2 YYEEEE. The V and J ends lost 0 bases and 5 bases respectively, with 14 bases between them. The CDR3 has 16 residues. This CDR3 is CASSLEEGRWTGELFF. CDR3 nucleotides: TGTGCCAGCAGCTTGGAGGAGGGGAGATGGACCGGGGAGCTGTTTTTT.

This clonotype was recorded at least ten times. The V gene is TRBV10-2, the J gene TRBJ2-7; TRBD2 matches 9 bases. J was trimmed by 3 bases and V by 4 bases; bases with no gene match: 4. The CDR3 is 14 residues long. Germline V CDR1 and CDR2: WSHSY, SAAADI. The CDR3 DNA sequence: TGCGCCAGCAGTGGGGGACTAGCCTACTACGAGCAGTACTTC. Its translation is CASSGGLAYYEQYF.

CDR3 in DNA: TGTGCCAGCAGCGCCCGGACTAGCGGGAGCTATGAGCAGTTCTTC. Amino acid sequence: CASSARTSGSYEQFF. This rearrangement joins TRBV9 to TRBJ2-1; TRBD2 matches 13 bases. Per the germline V gene, CDR1 is SGDLS and CDR2 is YYNGEE. The CDR3 covers 15 residues. J gave up 8 bases and V 3 bases, and 5 bases lay outside the gene matches.

This clonotype was seen a handful of times. The rearrangement joins TRBV27 to TRBJ2-5, with 8 positions matching TRBD1. Germline trimming cut 6 bases from V and 7 bases from J; bases unmatched to any gene: 7. There are 13 residues in the CDR3. The germline V gene encodes CDR1 MNHEY and CDR2 SMNVEV (reference sequence). CDR3 loop: CASRQGTGGTQYF. The CDR3 DNA reads TGTGCCAGCAGACAAGGGACAGGAGGGACCCAGTACTTC.

At least ten counts were recorded for this clonotype. The V gene is TRBV5-5, the J gene TRBJ2-7; the D is unclear. Germline V gives CDR1 SGHKS, CDR2 YYEKEE (reference sequence). The V and J ends lost 0 bases and 4 bases respectively, with 11 bases between them. The CDR3 consists of 14 residues. The CDR3 DNA follows: TGTGCCAGCAGCTTGGCTCTCGGGCTTTACGAGCAGTACTTC. Encoded protein: CASSLALGLYEQYF.

This clonotype was counted at least ten times. The chain has TRBV6-2 or TRBV6-3 and TRBJ2-3; 9 nucleotides match TRBD2. In germline, CDR1 is MNHEY, CDR2 SVGEGT. This CDR3 contains 16 residues. V shed 4 bases and J 2 bases; nucleotides not matched to a gene: 7. The CDR3 DNA sequence: TGTGCCAGCAGTTTCGTGCTAGCGGGGAACACAGATACGCAGTATTTT. This gives the protein CASSFVLAGNTDTQYF.

This clonotype was found a few times. The chain has TRBV7-9 and TRBJ2-2; TRBD1 might be the D (6 bases). Trimming took 2 bases from V and 5 from J, leaving 12 bases between them. Germline CDR1 SEHNR, CDR2 FQNEAQ (reference sequence). CDR3 size: 15 residues. The CDR3 loop reads CASSLPAGATGELFF. CDR3 nucleotide sequence: TGTGCCAGCAGCTTACCCGCAGGGGCAACCGGGGAGCTGTTTTTT.